This TCR beta chain derives from a study of T-cell memory formation after mild COVID-19. Study background: TCR clusters were mostly confined to one donor each.

As for this clonotype: Its antigen is not identified.

TCR alpha and TCR beta cDNA libraries carrying sample barcodes and UMIs were produced by 5'RACE using constant-segment primers. TCRdb reprocessed the 5' RACE reads with MiXCR, giving one entry per CDR3 protein. The profile covers about 400,000 distinct CDR3 sequences, with approximately 15% appearing a single time and roughly a fifth taken by the ten largest. Points from the study as a whole: Among clones peaking at day 37 in the second wave, SARS-CoV-2 specificity remained unconfirmed.

The CDR3 has 15 residues. V was cut by 3 bases and J by 7 bases, with 15 bases left in between. The germline V gene encodes CDR1 SNHLY and CDR2 FYNNEI. The sequenced material came from PBMCs or a T cell subset sorted from them (not recorded which). The source is a man younger than 35 who had mild COVID-19 (a few samples of this study predate the infection). Cell type and time point are not known. J is TRBJ1-4 and V is TRBV2; tentatively, D is TRBD1 (5 bases). The CDR3 nucleotides are TGTGCCAGCAGTGAGGTGGGACTAGGAAGTGAAAAACTGTTTTTT. Amino acids: CASSEVGLGSEKLFF.